This T cell receptor (beta chain) stems from a study of T cells in Graves' hyperthyroidism and ophthalmopathy. RNA transcripts gave rise to amplified TCR beta CDR3 regions. First-round RT-PCR targeting the TCR CDR3 was performed with the HTBI primer set. Using its own MiXCR run on the multiplex PCR reads, TCRdb lists one record per CDR3 protein. The sample contains over 250,000 distinct CDR3 sequences, roughly 13% of which appear only once. V was pared by 5 bases and J by 8 bases, with 5 bases of the junction left unmatched. Germline lookup yields CDR1 SEHNR and CDR2 FQNEAQ (reference sequence). This CDR3 has 12 amino acids.

The source of this sequence is a woman in her thirties or forties with Graves' ophthalmopathy. The sequencing input was blood. This rearrangement joins TRBV7-9 to TRBJ1-2, with 7 bases fitting TRBD1. This CDR3 is CASSTTGEGYTF. As DNA, the CDR3 is TGTGCCAGCAGCACTACAGGGGAGGGCTACACCTTC.